These T cell receptor beta chains were read from a single sample in a study of T-cell reconstitution after alpha-beta-depleted transplantation in children. TCRdb reprocessed the PCR reads via MiXCR and lists one record per CDR3 protein. The sample holds roughly 400,000 distinct CDR3 sequences, about 40% seen once. Sequencing was performed on PBMCs, taken before TCRalphabeta/CD19-depleted stem cell transplant. The receptors derive from a girl aged 2-10 years with aplastic anemia, due to receive a stem cell transplant. Both conserved end residues are part of each CDR3.

>TRBV20-1|TRBJ2-7
CSARRGEQYF
>TRBV7-6|TRBJ2-1
CASSSQEYNEQFF
>TRBV14|TRBJ2-5
CASSQAAAWRETQYF
>TRBV20-1|TRBJ2-7
CSAEMGYYEQYF
>TRBV12-5|TRBJ2-1
CASGKGLAGSYEQFF
>TRBV20-1|TRBJ1-5
CSARDYLGQNNQPQHF
>TRBV7-2|TRBJ2-7
CASSRDSDFYEQYF
>TRBV5-1|TRBJ1-3
CASSSSSTEPSGNTIYF
>TRBV29-1|TRBJ2-1
CSVEGLWTGEPHNYNEQFF
>TRBV6-5|TRBJ1-1
CASSYSEGMMYTEAFF
>TRBV20-1|TRBJ2-5
CSAEPEGTSGGQETQYF
>TRBV5-1|TRBJ2-3
CASSEGPGTDTQYF
>TRBV7-7|TRBJ2-1
CASSLEIAGNHNEQFF
>TRBV20-1|TRBJ2-1
CGALTEYNEQFF
>TRBV14|TRBJ2-1
CASSQGRYNEQFF
>TRBV6-6|TRBJ2-5
CASREGQGGTQYF
>TRBV4-1|TRBJ1-1
CASSQVSRAYTEAFF